This T cell receptor beta chain was identified in a study of T cells in Graves' hyperthyroidism and ophthalmopathy. Researchers amplified the TCR beta CDR3 regions from RNA transcripts. When the TCR CDR3 underwent first-round RT-PCR, the HTBI primer set was used. TCRdb independently ran MiXCR on the multiplex PCR reads; one entry per CDR3 protein. The top ten clones hold around 26% of a sample with nearly 250,000 distinct CDR3 sequences, around 17% of them seen once. This clonotype showed up many times. V dropped 6 bases and J dropped 1 base, with 10 bases sitting between them. Germline V gene lookup returns CDR1 MNHNS and CDR2 SASEGT. The CDR3 loop spans 14 amino acids.

The genes are TRBV6-1 and TRBJ1-5, with D uncertain. The sample consisted of blood. This TCR came from a woman between 18 and 29 years old with Graves' ophthalmopathy. The CDR3 region has the DNA TGTGCCAGCAGGGGAGCGAGGAGCAATCAGCCCCAGCATTTT. Translating it yields CASRGARSNQPQHF.